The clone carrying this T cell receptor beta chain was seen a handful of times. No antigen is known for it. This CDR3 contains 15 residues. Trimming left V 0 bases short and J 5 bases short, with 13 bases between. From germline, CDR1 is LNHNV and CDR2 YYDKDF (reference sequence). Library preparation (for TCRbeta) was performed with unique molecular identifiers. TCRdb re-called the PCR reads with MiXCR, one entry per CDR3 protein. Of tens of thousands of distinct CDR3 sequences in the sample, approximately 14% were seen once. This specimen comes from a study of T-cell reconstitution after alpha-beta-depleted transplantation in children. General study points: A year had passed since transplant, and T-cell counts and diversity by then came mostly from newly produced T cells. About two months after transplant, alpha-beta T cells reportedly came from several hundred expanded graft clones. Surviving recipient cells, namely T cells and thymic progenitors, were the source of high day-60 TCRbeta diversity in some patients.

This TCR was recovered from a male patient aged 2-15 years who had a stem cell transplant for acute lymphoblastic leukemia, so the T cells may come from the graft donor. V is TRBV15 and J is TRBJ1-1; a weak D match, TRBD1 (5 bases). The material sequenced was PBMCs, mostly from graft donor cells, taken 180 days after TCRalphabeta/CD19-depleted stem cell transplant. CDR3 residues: CATSREARAGTEAFF. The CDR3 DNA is TGTGCCACCAGCAGAGAGGCCAGGGCCGGGACTGAAGCTTTCTTT.